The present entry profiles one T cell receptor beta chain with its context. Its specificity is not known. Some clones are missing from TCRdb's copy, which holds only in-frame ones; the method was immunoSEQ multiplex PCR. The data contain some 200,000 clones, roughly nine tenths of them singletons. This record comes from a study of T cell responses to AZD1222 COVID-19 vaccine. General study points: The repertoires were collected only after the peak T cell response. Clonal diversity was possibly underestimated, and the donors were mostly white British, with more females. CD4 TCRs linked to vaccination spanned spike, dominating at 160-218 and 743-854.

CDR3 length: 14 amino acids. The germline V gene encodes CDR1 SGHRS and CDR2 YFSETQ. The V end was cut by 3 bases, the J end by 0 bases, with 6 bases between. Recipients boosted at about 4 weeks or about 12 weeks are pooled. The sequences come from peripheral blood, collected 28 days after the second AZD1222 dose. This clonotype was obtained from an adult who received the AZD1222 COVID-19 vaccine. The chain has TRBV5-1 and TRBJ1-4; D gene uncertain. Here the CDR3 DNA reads TGCGCCAGCAGCTCAAAATCAACTAATGAAAAACTGTTTTTT. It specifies CASSSKSTNEKLFF.